This T cell receptor beta chain was obtained from a study of blood T cell repertoires in COVID-19 (dated by TCRdb to 2020 to 2022). Some background on the complete study: Samples covering the acute and convalescent phases of COVID-19 were provided by collaborators in the United States, Italy and Spain. The prospective study material was composed of cDNA or gDNA derived from T cells, B-cell-depleted T cells, or PBMCs. The dataset comprised deeply sampled blood TCRbeta repertoires from subjects exposed to, actively infected with, or recovered from COVID-19. The repertoires were made available in a free public database intended to serve as a resource for research on the immune response to SARS-CoV-2. The samples were drawn from the first 160 participants of the ongoing ImmuneRACE study and from some 1,300 subjects provided by 6 global collaborators. The sample metadata nearly always contained a de-identified subject ID, COVID-19 status, age in years and sex. Where HLA class I and class II types were available, the types were taken from metadata supplied by the sample provider, not from assay-based typing.

The V and J ends are trimmed by 5 bases and 0 bases, leaving 13 bases between them. The CDR3 runs 15 residues from the cysteine to the phenylalanine. This entry keeps only the CDR3 DNA: 45 bases, framed from base 1. The germline V gene gives CDR1 as SGHVS and CDR2 as FNYEAQ. TCRbeta CDR3 regions were amplified from genomic DNA using the immunoSEQ Assay, a bias-controlled multiplex PCR. The paper's data handling went like this. The number of nucleated cells in each sample was estimated from the amplification of reference gene primers within the assay. To quantify the absolute abundance of each unique TCRbeta CDR3 rearrangement, sequence reads were collapsed and filtered. For each sample, productive Simpson clonality was calculated by taking the square root of Simpson's diversity index across productive rearrangements. TCRdb stores this immuneACCESS table with in-frame sequences only. Part of the clones is absent; in the studies checked, under half of the shortfall reflects unresolved V genes, and no reason is known for the rest. V, J and clone size are taken as reported in that table, and D and trimming were inferred from the DNA itself. The table for this sample lists about 500,000 clones; about 89% of them were counted only once. The ten largest make up 7.5% to 9.5% of the sample.

For this clone: No antigen is known for it. There are no base qualities to consult, and no much larger clone falls within one base.

Beyond this particular receptor, the publication reports: Clinical and demographic metadata were provided uncurated, with the amount varying by source and participant.

One collaborating source in Seattle enrolled patients during active infection and followed them longitudinally through the course of disease. The collaborating institutions used their own protocols to collect whole blood in K2EDTA tubes. For TCRbeta analysis, collaborator samples were shipped as frozen whole blood, as isolated PBMCs, or as DNA extracted from either sample type. The sequenced sample was peripheral blood. Recombination joined TRBV7-6 with TRBJ1-1; too little of a D gene remains to name it. The clonotype originates from a woman in her 50s with COVID-19, enrolled during active disease. The nucleotides are TGTGCCAGCAGCCCGGGATTGTCAGTGAACACTGAAGCTTTCTTT. It translates to CASSPGLSVNTEAFF.